This TCR beta chain emerged from a study of T cell responses to AZD1222 COVID-19 vaccine. Study-level results: Mostly white British, mostly female donors; authors suggested clonal diversity may be underestimated.

Clones were sequenced by immunoSEQ multiplex PCR, and TCRdb holds only the in-frame ones, with some missing. Of 45,000 to 65,000 clones listed, around 90% were seen once; the top ten hold under 3.5%. As concerns this clone: Its antigen is not known.

The CDR3 covers 14 residues. Unmatched junction bases numbered 10, after V lost 8 bases and J lost 5 bases. Germline values: CDR1 SGHTA, CDR2 FQGTGA. The gene calls are TRBV7-3 and TRBJ2-3; 7 positions match TRBD1. The clonotype comes from an adult who received the AZD1222 COVID-19 vaccine. This sample comprised peripheral blood, obtained 28 days after the second AZD1222 dose. In DNA, the CDR3 is TGTGCCAGCTCCCGGGACAGACACGGAGATACGCAGTATTTT. Translation: CASSRDRHGDTQYF.